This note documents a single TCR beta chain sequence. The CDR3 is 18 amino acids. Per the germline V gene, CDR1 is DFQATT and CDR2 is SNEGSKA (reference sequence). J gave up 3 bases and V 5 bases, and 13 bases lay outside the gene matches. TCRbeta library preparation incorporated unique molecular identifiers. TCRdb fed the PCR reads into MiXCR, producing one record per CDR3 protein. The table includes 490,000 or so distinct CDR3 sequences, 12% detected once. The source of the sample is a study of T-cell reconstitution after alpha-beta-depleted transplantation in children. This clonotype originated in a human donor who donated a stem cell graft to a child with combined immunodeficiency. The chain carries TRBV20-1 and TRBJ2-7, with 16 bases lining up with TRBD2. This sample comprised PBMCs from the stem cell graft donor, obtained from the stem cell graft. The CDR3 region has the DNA TGCAGTGCTTCCCCCTCCGGGACTAGCGGGAGGGCCTTCTACGAGCAGTACTTC. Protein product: CSASPSGTSGRAFYEQYF.